These 26 T cell receptor beta chains were sequenced from one sample in a study of CD4 T cells in relation to SARS-CoV-2 and coronaviruses. Generated by immunoSEQ multiplex PCR, the TCRdb table keeps only in-frame clones and is missing some. This sample has under 30,000 clones, with about three quarters found just once. No antigen has been identified for these receptors. Before the COVID-19 pandemic, during about 2011-2019, CD4+ T cells were taken from unexposed donors. After approximately 10 days of culture, CD4+ T cells were isolated. Sequencing used CD4+ T cells from PBMCs, cultured in vitro. These receptors were taken from a human donor in good health.

The chain employs TRBV6-5 and TRBJ1-2; D is uncertain. Germline CDR1 MNHEY, CDR2 SVGAGI. V gave up 2 bases and J gave up 3 bases, with 16 bases separating them. The CDR3 contains 16 residues. This chain's CDR3 is CASSYTPPGRDYGYTF. Here the CDR3 DNA reads TGTGCCAGCAGTTACACCCCCCCGGGGAGAGACTATGGCTACACCTTC.

The rearrangement joins TRBV5-6 to TRBJ2-1; a possible D gene is TRBD2 (6 bases). Trimming pared 0 bases from V and 3 bases from J, leaving 13 bases between. This CDR3 has 16 residues. Germline values: CDR1 SGHDT, CDR2 YYEEEE. The CDR3 bases are TGTGCCAGCAGCTTGGCCGGAGGGGCATTCTACAATGAGCAGTTCTTC. Translating gives CASSLAGGAFYNEQFF. Variable domain in full (rest from reference TRBV5-6 and TRBJ2-1): DAGVTQSPTHLIKTRGQQVTLRCSPKSGHDTVSWYQQALGQGPQFIFQYYEEEERQRGNFPDRFSGHQFPNYSSELNVNALLLGDSALYLCASSLAGGAFYNEQFFGPGTRLTVL.

J is TRBJ2-1 and V is TRBV7-9, with 8 nucleotides matching TRBD1. Germline CDR1 SEHNR, CDR2 FQNEAQ (reference sequence). The CDR3 has 15 amino acids. Trimming removed 1 base from V and 10 bases from J; junction bases left unmatched: 9. Written as DNA, the CDR3 is TGTGCCAGCAGCTTAGATCCCAGGGGGCGGGAAGAGCAGTTCTTC. It codes for CASSLDPRGREEQFF.

This clone has just one count. For the CDR3, the DNA is TGTGCCAGCAGTGAAAGGGAACAAAGCGGCTATGGCTACACCTTC. This translates into CASSEREQSGYGYTF. The J gene is TRBJ1-2, the V gene TRBV2; unclear D gene. Per germline, CDR1 SNHLY and CDR2 FYNNEI. This CDR3 is built from 15 residues. V was trimmed by 2 bases and J by 4 bases, leaving 14 bases between them.

This sequence joins TRBV18 and TRBJ2-3; 14 bases agree with TRBD2. Germline lookup yields CDR1 KGHSH and CDR2 LQKENI. CDR3 length: 16 residues. V lost 0 bases, J lost 4 bases, and 0 bases stayed unmatched. CDR3 protein: CASSPPTSGGADTQYF. CDR3 nucleotides: TGTGCCAGCTCACCACCGACTAGCGGGGGGGCAGATACGCAGTATTTT.

The rearrangement joins TRBV5-6 to TRBJ2-7; no firm D call. Trimming cost V 4 bases and J 2 bases, with 13 bases left between them. The CDR3 is 14 residues long. Germline CDR1 and CDR2: SGHDT and YYEEEE. In DNA form, the CDR3 reads TGTGCCAGCAGCATAAACGGAATAACCTACGAGCAGTACTTC. Translating gives CASSINGITYEQYF.

This clone was counted between two and nine times. The chain has TRBV10-2 and TRBJ2-1; either TRBD1 or TRBD2 may supply D (5 bases each). In germline, CDR1 is WSHSY, CDR2 SAAADI. V gave up 1 base and J gave up 1 base, with 8 bases separating them. The CDR3 extends over 15 amino acids. The CDR3 DNA follows: TGCGCCAGCAGTGAGTTTGGGGGATCCTACAATGAGCAGTTCTTC. Its protein is CASSEFGGSYNEQFF.

The chain combines TRBV7-2 with TRBJ2-7; no clear D. The germline V and J ends were trimmed by 5 bases and 5 bases, with 16 bases remaining between them. The CDR3 loop spans 14 amino acids. Germline V gene data show CDR1 as SGHTA and CDR2 as FQGNSA. CDR3 bases: TGTGCCAGCAGCCACCCCGTCAGCGCCCACGAGCAGTACTTC. The encoded protein is CASSHPVSAHEQYF. The whole variable domain, filled in from reference TRBV7-2 and TRBJ2-7, reads GAGVSQSPSNKVTEKGKDVELRCDPISGHTALYWYRQSLGQGLEFLIYFQGNSAPDKSGLPSDRFSAERTGGSVSTLTIQRTQQEDSAVYLCASSHPVSAHEQYFGPGTRLTVT.

This clone appeared a few times. V usage is TRBV5-1 and J usage is TRBJ2-1; D gene ambiguous. Germline CDR1 SGHRS, CDR2 YFSETQ. This CDR3 has 15 residues. V was shortened by 0 bases and J by 0 bases, with 7 bases between the two germline ends. The CDR3, as DNA: TGCGCCAGCAGCTTGGGCGTTAGCTCCTACAATGAGCAGTTCTTC. Translation: CASSLGVSSYNEQFF. Using reference TRBV5-1 and TRBJ2-1 for the parts outside the CDR3, the full variable domain is KAGVTQTPRYLIKTRGQQVTLSCSPISGHRSVSWYQQTPGQGLQFLFEYFSETQRNKGNFPGRFSGRQFSNSRSEMNVSTLELGDSALYLCASSLGVSSYNEQFFGPGTRLTVL.

V gene TRBV11-3 combines with J gene TRBJ2-3, with unresolved D. Germline CDR1 reads SGHNT; CDR2 reads YENEEA. V shed 2 bases and J shed 6 bases, with 6 bases lying between them. The CDR3 is made up of 12 amino acids. This CDR3 is CASSLYPDTQYF. CDR3 bases: TGTGCCAGCAGCTTATATCCGGATACGCAGTATTTT.

In this sample, this clone turned up a few times. The chain recombines TRBV6-5 with TRBJ2-5; no clear D. Trimming pared 2 bases from V and 7 bases from J, leaving 11 bases between. This CDR3 has 13 amino acids. Per the germline V gene, CDR1 is MNHEY and CDR2 is SVGAGI. CDR3 sequence reads: CASSYTFSGTQYF. CDR3 nucleotide sequence: TGTGCCAGCAGTTACACGTTTTCAGGGACCCAGTACTTC.

The chain links TRBV6-2 or TRBV6-3 to TRBJ1-2, with a weak D call TRBD1 (5 bases). Trimming took 5 bases from V and 4 from J, leaving 11 bases between them. Germline CDR1 and CDR2: MNHEY and SVGEGT. The CDR3 loop spans 13 amino acids. The CDR3 bases are TGTGCCAGCAGTGAGGGGCAGGGCTATGGCTACACCTTC. Its translation: CASSEGQGYGYTF.

The chain has TRBV5-1 and TRBJ1-4, with D perhaps TRBD1 (6 bases). The length of the CDR3 is 14 residues. V was pared by 4 bases and J by 5 bases, with 12 bases between. Germline assignment: CDR1 SGHRS and CDR2 YFSETQ. CDR3 coding DNA: TGCGCCAGCAGCCCAGCAGGGGACAATGAAAAACTGTTTTTT. Translating it yields CASSPAGDNEKLFF.

J is TRBJ2-5 and V is TRBV11-2; 7 bases fit TRBD2. After removal of 5 bases from V and 3 bases from J, the junction contained 9 bases not matched to a gene. Germline values: CDR1 SGHAT, CDR2 FQNNGV. This CDR3 comprises 15 residues. For the CDR3, the DNA is TGTGCCAGCAGCCCCCTTACGGGGGGAGAAGAGACCCAGTACTTC. This codes for CASSPLTGGEETQYF.

The chain employs TRBV19 and TRBJ2-5; D uncertain. The CDR3 consists of 13 residues. V shed 5 bases and J shed 5 bases, with 12 bases lying between them. CDR1 and CDR2 from the germline V gene are LNHDA and SQIVND (reference sequence). The CDR3 DNA reads as TGTGCCAGTAGTCCCCCAGAGTCCGAGACCCAGTACTTC. It translates to CASSPPESETQYF.

This clone was seen a handful of times. CDR3 sequence: CASSPSMAGNTIYF. CDR3 in DNA: TGTGCCAGCAGCCCCAGCATGGCTGGAAACACCATATATTTT. The J gene is TRBJ1-3, the V gene TRBV7-9; D gene uncertain. The V and J ends lost 5 bases and 2 bases respectively, with 10 bases between them. Germline CDR1 SEHNR, CDR2 FQNEAQ (reference sequence). This CDR3 has 14 amino acids.

This clone showed up just a few times. CDR3 in DNA: TGCGCCAGCAGTGAGTCCCGGGACCCCCCCCGGGAGCTGTTTTTT. This translates into CASSESRDPPRELFF. The rearrangement links TRBV10-1 to TRBJ2-2; either TRBD1 or TRBD2 may supply D (5 bases each). The V gene's germline CDR1 is WNHNN and CDR2 SYGVQD (reference sequence). This CDR3 comprises 15 residues. V dropped 0 bases and J dropped 9 bases, with 14 bases sitting between them.

The chain uses TRBV5-1 and TRBJ2-7; 8 positions match TRBD2. J lost 4 bases, V lost 0 bases, and 6 bases had no gene match. Germline CDR1 is SGHRS and CDR2 is YFSETQ. The CDR3 has 15 amino acids. CDR3 region: CASSLGLAIGYEQYF. In DNA form, the CDR3 reads TGCGCCAGCAGCTTGGGACTAGCGATTGGGTACGAGCAGTACTTC.

CDR3 DNA: TGTGCCAGCAGTCGGACAGGGGGCAATCAGCCCCAGCATTTT. Translation: CASSRTGGNQPQHF. V is TRBV7-2 and J is TRBJ1-5, with 9 bases aligning to TRBD1. Germline V gives CDR1 SGHTA, CDR2 FQGNSA. There are 14 residues in the CDR3. Losses at the gene ends were 6 bases for V and 2 bases for J; bases not matched to a gene: 2. The variable domain in full, completed from reference TRBV7-2 and TRBJ1-5, reads GAGVSQSPSNKVTEKGKDVELRCDPISGHTALYWYRQSLGQGLEFLIYFQGNSAPDKSGLPSDRFSAERTGGSVSTLTIQRTQQEDSAVYLCASSRTGGNQPQHFGDGTRLSIL.

This chain connects TRBV23-1 to TRBJ2-7; the D gene is possibly TRBD1 (6 bases). TRBV23-1 is an ORF for which the function is uncertain. V lost 2 bases and J lost 4, with 9 bases in between. The CDR3 is 13 amino acids. This CDR3 reads CASSQKQGYEQYF. CDR3 sequence (DNA): TGCGCCAGCAGTCAAAAACAGGGATACGAGCAGTACTTC.

The V and J genes are TRBV18 and TRBJ1-1; weak D call: TRBD1 (5 bases). CDR3 size: 14 residues. Trimming cost V 3 bases and J 4 bases, with 12 bases left between them. Germline V lookup: CDR1 KGHSH, CDR2 LQKENI. CDR3 sequence (DNA): TGTGCCAGCTCACCGTCCGGGACGGGCACTGAAGCTTTCTTT. Residues: CASSPSGTGTEAFF.

This chain joins TRBV6-2 or TRBV6-3 and TRBJ2-7; TRBD1 aligns across 8 bases. The CDR3 is 16 residues long. The germline V gene encodes CDR1 MNHEY and CDR2 SVGEGT. Trimming removed 7 bases from V and 5 bases from J; junction bases left unmatched: 16. CDR3 nucleotides: TGTGCCAGCACCCCCCGTTTCCCCCCGGACAGGGACGAGCAGTACTTC. Its translation is CASTPRFPPDRDEQYF.

The chain carries TRBV7-3 and TRBJ2-1, with 8 bases lining up with TRBD2. The CDR3 is made up of 16 amino acids. Germline CDR1 reads SGHTA; CDR2 reads FQGTGA. After removal of 5 bases from V and 7 bases from J, the junction contained 13 bases not matched to a gene. This chain's CDR3 is CASSKRHVSGINEQFF. CDR3 sequence (DNA): TGTGCCAGCAGCAAACGTCACGTTAGCGGGATTAATGAGCAGTTCTTC. The full variable domain, with the rest looked up from reference TRBV7-3 and TRBJ2-1, is GAGVSQTPSNKVTEKGKYVELRCDPISGHTALYWYRQSLGQGPEFLIYFQGTGAADDSGLPNDRFFAVRPEGSVSTLKIQRTERGDSAVYLCASSKRHVSGINEQFFGPGTRLTVL.

The chain is built from TRBV5-1 and TRBJ2-5; the match to TRBD1 covers 7 bases. This CDR3 comprises 14 residues. CDR1 and CDR2 (germline): SGHRS, YFSETQ. The J segment lost 3 bases and the V segment lost 0 bases, leaving 2 bases of the junction unmatched. CDR3 sequence (DNA): TGCGCCAGCAGCTTGGGAGGGGGCGAAGAGACCCAGTACTTC. Amino acid sequence: CASSLGGGEETQYF.

The chain couples TRBV4-2 to TRBJ2-2; D is perhaps TRBD1 (6 bases). V was shortened by 4 bases and J by 3 bases, with 12 bases between the two germline ends. The CDR3 runs to 15 residues. Germline assignment: CDR1 LGHNA and CDR2 YNFKEQ. The CDR3 loop is CASSPGPGDTGELFF. The CDR3 bases are TGTGCCAGCAGCCCGGGGCCAGGGGACACCGGGGAGCTGTTTTTT.

This clone was detected once. V gene TRBV29-1 combines with J gene TRBJ2-3, with 7 bases that match TRBD2. The CDR3 is 13 residues long. Germline trimming cut 4 bases from V and 2 bases from J; bases unmatched to any gene: 3. Germline V gene lookup returns CDR1 SQVTM and CDR2 ANQGSEA. The CDR3 DNA is TGCAGCGTTGGGACTAGAATCACAGATACGCAGTATTTT. Its translation: CSVGTRITDTQYF.